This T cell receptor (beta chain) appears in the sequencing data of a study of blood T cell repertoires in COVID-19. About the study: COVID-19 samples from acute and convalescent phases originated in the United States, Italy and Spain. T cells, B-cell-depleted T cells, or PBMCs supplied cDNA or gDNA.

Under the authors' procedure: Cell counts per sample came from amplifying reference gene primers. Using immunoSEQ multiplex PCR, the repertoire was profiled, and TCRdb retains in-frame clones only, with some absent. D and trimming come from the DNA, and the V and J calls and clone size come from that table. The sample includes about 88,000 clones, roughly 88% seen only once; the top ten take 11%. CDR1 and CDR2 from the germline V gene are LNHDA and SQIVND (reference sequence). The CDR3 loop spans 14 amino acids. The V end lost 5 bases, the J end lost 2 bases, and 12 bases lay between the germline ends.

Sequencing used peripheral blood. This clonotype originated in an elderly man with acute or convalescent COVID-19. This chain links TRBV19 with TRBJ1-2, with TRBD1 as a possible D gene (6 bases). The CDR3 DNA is TGTGCCAGTAGTTCAAGACAGGCCAACTATGGCTACACCTTC. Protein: CASSSRQANYGYTF. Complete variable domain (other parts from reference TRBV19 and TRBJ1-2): DGGITQSPKYLFRKEGQNVTLSCEQNLNHDAMYWYRQDPGQGLRLIYYSQIVNDFQKGDIAEGYSVSREKKESFPLTVTSAQKNPTAFYLCASSSRQANYGYTFGSGTRLTVV.